The next 20 T cell receptor beta chains were all read from a single sample in a study of blood T cells in healthy people across ages. Sample-barcoded 5' priming and a J-beta primer mix drove a second PCR of 7 to 11 cycles. TCRdb redid the calling of the 5' RACE reads with MiXCR, one entry per CDR3 protein. The sample lists roughly 560,000 distinct CDR3 sequences; about 24% were seen once. This same sample was also taken into another study, of T cells of mothers and their children.

Material: blood. All receptors derive from a boy between 10 and 17 years old in good health.

The rearrangement joins TRBV20-1 to TRBJ1-4, with 7 bases aligning to TRBD1. CDR3 length: 16 amino acids. Germline V gene data show CDR1 as DFQATT and CDR2 as SNEGSKA (reference sequence). V shed 4 bases, J shed 2 bases, and the junction held 10 bases outside the gene matches. The CDR3 region is CSAKLDRVGTNEKLFF. The CDR3 DNA sequence: TGCAGTGCTAAATTAGACAGGGTAGGGACTAATGAAAAACTGTTTTTT.

Only a few counts were recorded for this clonotype. The junction and the germline gene differ at one end; a read error may be behind it. The rearrangement uses TRBV12-3 or TRBV12-4 and TRBJ2-5; TRBD1 agrees at 7 bases. The length of the CDR3 is 14 residues. CDR3 DNA: TGTGCCGGCAGTTCCGACAGGGATCAAGAGACCCAGTACTTC. Encoded protein: CAGSSDRDQETQYF.

The chain uses TRBV29-1 and TRBJ2-2; D possibly corresponds to TRBD2 (6 bases). Trimming left V 3 bases short and J 2 bases short, with 10 bases between. The CDR3 is 14 amino acids. Germline-derived CDR1 and CDR2 are SQVTM and ANQGSEA. DNA for the CDR3: TGCAGCGTTGACAGGGACTCTAACACCGGGGAGCTGTTTTTT. It translates to CSVDRDSNTGELFF.

This clonotype showed up many times. This chain joins TRBV6-2 or TRBV6-3 and TRBJ2-1; D is perhaps TRBD1 (6 bases). The CDR3 is made up of 14 amino acids. Germline assignment: CDR1 MNHEY and CDR2 SVGEGT. Written as DNA, the CDR3 is TGTGGTGCCAGGAAGGGGGAAGGGGGCAATGAGCAGTTCTTC. The encoded protein is CGARKGEGGNEQFF.

This clonotype was seen a few times. V usage is TRBV20-1 and J usage is TRBJ2-5, with D perhaps TRBD1 or TRBD2 (5 bases each). This CDR3 contains 13 residues. Looked up from germline, CDR1 is DFQATT and CDR2 is SNEGSKA (reference sequence). V was pared by 1 base and J by 11 bases, with 17 bases between. The DNA for the CDR3 is TGCAGTGCTAGAGGAGCCAGGGCCAGGGAGCAGTACTTC. Encoded protein: CSARGARAREQYF.

This clonotype was observed a few times. The chain couples TRBV12-3 or TRBV12-4 to TRBJ1-6; D is unclear. This CDR3 is built from 13 residues. The V and J ends lost 8 bases and 8 bases respectively, with 13 bases between them. CDR3 protein: CASSFSGDSPLHF. CDR3 nucleotides: TGTGCCAGCTCCTTTTCCGGGGATTCACCCCTCCACTTT.

CDR3 residues: CASSFTAGETQYF. The CDR3, as DNA: TGTGCCAGCAGTTTTACAGCGGGAGAGACCCAGTACTTC. The chain employs TRBV12-3 or TRBV12-4 and TRBJ2-5; D may be TRBD2 (6 bases). The CDR3 consists of 13 residues. Trimming left V 3 bases short and J 4 bases short, with 9 bases between.

The V gene is TRBV6-6, the J gene TRBJ1-1; D is ambiguous. Germline values: CDR1 MNHNY, CDR2 SVGAGI (reference sequence). The V and J ends lost 6 bases and 6 bases respectively, with 17 bases between them. CDR3 size: 14 residues. CDR3 DNA: TGTGCCAGCAGCCCCTCGGCGGGCGTTTCTGAAGCTTTCTTT. It is translated as CASSPSAGVSEAFF.

The sample holds a few counts of this clonotype. Mismatch with germline at one junction end may stem from a read error. The chain combines TRBV5-1 with TRBJ2-6, with D perhaps matching TRBD1 or TRBD2 (5 bases each). Germline V gene sequence: CDR1 SGHRS, CDR2 YFSETQ. CDR3 length equals 12 residues. The CDR3 region is CASSWDLNVPTF. The CDR3 DNA is TGCGCCAGCAGCTGGGACCTCAACGTCCCGACTTTC.

As for this clonotype: Sequence at one end of the junction differs from germline and may be a read error. The V and J genes are TRBV7-2 and TRBJ2-5, with a tentative D call TRBD2 (6 bases). CDR1 and CDR2 from the germline V gene are SGHTA and FQGNSA. The CDR3 sequence is 16 residues long. The CDR3 sequence: CASSLAVPGVAETQHF. In DNA, the CDR3 is TGTGCCAGCAGCTTAGCAGTCCCGGGGGTGGCAGAGACCCAGCACTTC.

This rearrangement joins TRBV5-5 to TRBJ2-5; no reliable D call. Gene TRBJ2-7 matches the end of the DNA better, so the J call may be wrong. Germline assignment: CDR1 SGHKS and CDR2 YYEKEE (reference sequence). The length of the CDR3 is 12 residues. The CDR3 here is CASISESYEQYF. The CDR3 DNA sequence: TGTGCCAGCATTTCAGAATCCTACGAGCAGTACTTC.

The table lists this clonotype with a few counts. Sequence at one end of the junction differs from germline and may be a read error. The CDR3 loop is CSVETETRWGCTF. Here the CDR3 DNA reads TGCAGCGTCGAAACCGAAACAAGGTGGGGCTGCACCTTC. This chain links TRBV29-1 with TRBJ1-2, with D perhaps matching TRBD1 (5 bases). The germline gives CDR1 SQVTM, CDR2 ANQGSEA. The length of the CDR3 is 13 residues.

The chain uses TRBV20-1 and TRBJ2-1; TRBD2 agrees at 12 bases. The CDR3 is 17 residues long. In germline, CDR1 is DFQATT, CDR2 SNEGSKA (reference sequence). The V segment lost 3 bases and the J segment 4 bases; nucleotides outside the gene matches: 10. The CDR3 bases are TGCAGTGCTAGGGGGATTCCTAGCGGGAGGGTTTACAATGAGCAGTTCTTC. Translating gives CSARGIPSGRVYNEQFF.

J is TRBJ2-5 and V is TRBV7-9; D is perhaps TRBD2 (5 bases). Trimming pared 7 bases from V and 11 bases from J, leaving 23 bases between. This CDR3 comprises 14 residues. The germline gives CDR1 SEHNR, CDR2 FQNEAQ (reference sequence). The CDR3 spells CASTPFERTGEQYF. CDR3 in DNA: TGTGCCAGCACCCCTTTTGAGCGGACCGGGGAGCAGTACTTC.

J is TRBJ2-1 and V is TRBV20-1; 8 bases match TRBD2. Trimming took 6 bases from V and 7 from J; bases not matched to a gene: 20. The CDR3 totals 17 residues. The germline V gene has CDR1 DFQATT and CDR2 SNEGSKA (reference sequence). CDR3 in amino acids: CSARGTGRGALRNEQFF. CDR3 sequence (DNA): TGCAGTGCGAGGGGGACGGGGCGGGGGGCCCTGAGGAATGAGCAGTTCTTC.

The chain recombines TRBV28 with TRBJ2-7; D is undetermined. V was clipped by 7 bases and J by 1 base, with 11 bases between them. The length of the CDR3 is 13 residues. The V gene's germline CDR1 is MDHEN and CDR2 SYDVKM. As DNA, the CDR3 is TGTGCCAGCACCAAAACAGCTTCCTACGAGCAGTACTTC. Protein product: CASTKTASYEQYF. Using reference TRBV28 and TRBJ2-7 for the parts outside the CDR3, the full variable domain is DVKVTQSSRYLVKRTGEKVFLECVQDMDHENMFWYRQDPGLGLRLIYFSYDVKMKEKGDIPEGYSVSREKKERFSLILESASTNQTSMYLCASTKTASYEQYFGPGTRLTVT.

V gene TRBV18 combines with J gene TRBJ1-1; tentatively, D is TRBD1 (6 bases). Germline loops: CDR1 KGHSH, CDR2 LQKENI. Trimming left V 1 base short and J 6 bases short, with 6 bases between. This CDR3 contains 12 residues. CDR3 protein: CASSPQGAEAFF. CDR3 DNA: TGTGCCAGCTCACCACAGGGGGCTGAAGCTTTCTTT.

This clonotype turned up a few times. CDR3 bases: TGTGCCAGCAGCTTAGCGCTTCGTAGGGGAAGCTCCTATAATTCACCCCTCCACTTT. Translating gives CASSLALRRGSSYNSPLHF. The chain employs TRBV7-2 and TRBJ1-6; D may be TRBD1 (5 bases). Germline V gene sequence: CDR1 SGHTA, CDR2 FQGNSA. The CDR3 is 19 residues long. V lost 0 bases, J lost 0 bases, and 15 bases lay in between.

The V and J genes are TRBV7-2 and TRBJ2-3; TRBD1 or TRBD2 may be the D gene (5 bases each). Germline V CDR1 and CDR2: SGHTA, FQGNSA. The CDR3 length is 16 residues. Deletions cut 5 bases from V and 3 bases from J, with 18 bases between. The CDR3 nucleotides read TGTGCCAGCAGCCTAGTCCGGGACGTACGGACAGATACGCAGTATTTT. Translating it yields CASSLVRDVRTDTQYF. The full variable domain, completed using reference TRBV7-2 and TRBJ2-3, is GAGVSQSPSNKVTEKGKDVELRCDPISGHTALYWYRQSLGQGLEFLIYFQGNSAPDKSGLPSDRFSAERTGGSVSTLTIQRTQQEDSAVYLCASSLVRDVRTDTQYFGPGTRLTVL.

A few counts support this clonotype. The chain combines TRBV7-3 with TRBJ2-1, with D hard to call. V lost 1 base, J lost 3 bases, and 19 bases lay in between. The CDR3 runs to 18 residues. The germline gives CDR1 SGHTA, CDR2 FQGTGA. In DNA, the CDR3 is TGTGCCAGCAGCTTAAATCCCTCATGGGGAACCCTCTACAATGAGCAGTTCTTC. This encodes CASSLNPSWGTLYNEQFF.